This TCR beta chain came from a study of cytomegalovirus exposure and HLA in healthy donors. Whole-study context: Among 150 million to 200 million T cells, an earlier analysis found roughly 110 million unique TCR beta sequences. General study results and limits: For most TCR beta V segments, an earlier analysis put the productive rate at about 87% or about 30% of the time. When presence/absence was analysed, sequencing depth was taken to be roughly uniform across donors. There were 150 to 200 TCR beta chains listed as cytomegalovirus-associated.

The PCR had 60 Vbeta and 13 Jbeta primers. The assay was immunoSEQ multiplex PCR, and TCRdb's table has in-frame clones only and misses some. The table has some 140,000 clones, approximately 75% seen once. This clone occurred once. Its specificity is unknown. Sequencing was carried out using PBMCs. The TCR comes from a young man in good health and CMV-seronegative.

The CDR3 bases are TGTGCCAGTAGTCCATCGACCAGGGGGCAGGGGGAAAAACTGTTTTTT. Translating gives CASSPSTRGQGEKLFF. V is TRBV19 and J is TRBJ1-4; 8 bases map to TRBD1. V gave up 5 bases and J gave up 8 bases; unmatched junction bases: 13. CDR1 is LNHDA, CDR2 SQIVND, per germline (reference sequence). The CDR3 contains 16 residues.